Presented here are 7 T cell receptor beta chains from one specimen sequenced in a study of control samples from healthy donors and cancer patients. TCRdb's table, derived via immunoSEQ multiplex PCR, lists solely in-frame clones and lacks some. The repertoire holds about 130,000 clones, with 87% as singletons. Sequenced: blood. Receptors were obtained from a man aged 18 to 29 in good health.

The rearrangement joins TRBV2 to TRBJ2-5; no reliable D call. The CDR3 is 13 amino acids. Germline CDR1 SNHLY, CDR2 FYNNEI. Trimming left V 6 bases short and J 5 bases short, with 13 bases between. CDR3 residues: CASRFRPVETQYF. CDR3 sequence (DNA): TGTGCCAGCAGATTCCGCCCGGTGGAGACCCAGTACTTC.

This rearrangement joins TRBV29-1 to TRBJ1-2, with D possibly being TRBD1 (5 bases). V dropped 5 bases and J dropped 4 bases, with 17 bases sitting between them. The CDR3 extends over 14 amino acids. Looked up from germline, CDR1 is SQVTM and CDR2 is ANQGSEA. The CDR3 here is CSVNQGTESYGYTF. The CDR3 nucleotides are TGCAGCGTTAACCAAGGGACCGAAAGCTATGGCTACACCTTC.

J is TRBJ1-4 and V is TRBV19, with D unclear. The CDR3 consists of 13 residues. The germline gives CDR1 LNHDA, CDR2 SQIVND (reference sequence). Deletions cut 5 bases from V and 4 bases from J, with 8 bases between. CDR3 sequence: CASSRRFNEKLFF. The CDR3 DNA is TGTGCCAGTAGTCGTCGGTTTAATGAAAAACTGTTTTTT. The full variable domain, its missing parts supplied by reference TRBV19 and TRBJ1-4, is DGGITQSPKYLFRKEGQNVTLSCEQNLNHDAMYWYRQDPGQGLRLIYYSQIVNDFQKGDIAEGYSVSREKKESFPLTVTSAQKNPTAFYLCASSRRFNEKLFFGSGTQLSVL.

The gene calls are TRBV5-1 and TRBJ1-1, with 7 positions matching TRBD1. The V segment lost 4 bases and the J segment 1 base; nucleotides outside the gene matches: 4. From germline, CDR1 is SGHRS and CDR2 YFSETQ. This CDR3 is 14 amino acids long. For the CDR3, the DNA is TGCGCCAGCAGCCCACGGACAGGGAACACTGAAGCTTTCTTT. It yields the protein CASSPRTGNTEAFF.

This clone was seen once. The CDR3 nucleotides are TGTGCCTGGAGTAGGGGCGGGACCTACGAGCAGTACTTC. It encodes CAWSRGGTYEQYF. This chain connects TRBV30 to TRBJ2-7, with TRBD2 as a possible D gene (6 bases). The CDR3 covers 13 residues. V was clipped by 2 bases and J by 2 bases, with 10 bases between them. Germline V gene data show CDR1 as GTSNPN and CDR2 as SVGIG (reference sequence).

The chain is built from TRBV9 and TRBJ2-5, with D maybe TRBD1 (6 bases). The CDR3 covers 13 residues. The germline V gene encodes CDR1 SGDLS and CDR2 YYNGEE. V was clipped by 0 bases and J by 3 bases, with 6 bases between them. CDR3 nucleotide sequence: TGTGCCAGCAGCGTAGGGACAGAAGAGACCCAGTACTTC. Its translation is CASSVGTEETQYF.

This clone was seen once. The chain joins TRBV3-1 (or the pseudogene TRBV3-2) to TRBJ2-7; no reliable D call. The CDR3 extends over 12 amino acids. The V gene lost 4 bases and the J gene lost 6 bases, with 10 bases spanning the gap. Germline CDR1 reads LGHDT; CDR2 reads YNNKEL (reference sequence). The CDR3 DNA is TGTGCCAGCAGCCCTGACAATCGCGAGCAGTACTTC. Residues: CASSPDNREQYF.